This entry lists 4 T cell receptor beta chains sequenced from one sample in a study of blood T cell repertoires in COVID-19. Clones were read by immunoSEQ multiplex PCR, and TCRdb kept only the in-frame ones, dropping some. The table lists 35,000 to 45,000 clones, about 82% of them singletons, with 13% to 15% in the top ten. The sample was peripheral blood. Receptor source: a human donor in a cohort sampled during active COVID-19.

The chain links TRBV7-9 to TRBJ1-4, with 8 nucleotides matching TRBD1. Germline trimming cut 5 bases from V and 0 bases from J; bases unmatched to any gene: 5. Germline V gene lookup returns CDR1 SEHNR and CDR2 FQNEAQ (reference sequence). The CDR3 covers 16 residues. CDR3 coding DNA: TGTGCCAGCAGCAGAACAGGGGGGACAACTAATGAAAAACTGTTTTTT. Its translation: CASSRTGGTTNEKLFF.

The genes are TRBV5-1 and TRBJ2-6; 10 bases align to TRBD1. Losses at the gene ends were 7 bases for V and 2 bases for J; bases not matched to a gene: 3. The CDR3 length is 15 residues. In germline, CDR1 is SGHRS, CDR2 YFSETQ. The CDR3 DNA sequence: TGCGCCAGCTGGGACAGGGGCGCTGGGGCCAACGTCCTGACTTTC. This translates into CASWDRGAGANVLTF. The whole variable domain, filled in from reference TRBV5-1 and TRBJ2-6, reads KAGVTQTPRYLIKTRGQQVTLSCSPISGHRSVSWYQQTPGQGLQFLFEYFSETQRNKGNFPGRFSGRQFSNSRSEMNVSTLELGDSALYLCASWDRGAGANVLTFGAGSRLTVL.

The chain carries TRBV4-1 and TRBJ2-1; 8 bases map to TRBD2. The CDR3 sequence is 17 residues long. Germline V gene sequence: CDR1 MGHRA, CDR2 YSYEKL. V dropped 4 bases and J dropped 4; count of bases not matched to a gene: 12. In nucleotides, the CDR3 is TGCGCCAGCAGCCGCGCAGGACTAGCTCCTATTTACAATGAGCAGTTCTTC. This sequence encodes CASSRAGLAPIYNEQFF.

The chain recombines TRBV29-1 with TRBJ1-1, with 7 nucleotides matching TRBD1. This CDR3 region has 13 residues. Looked up from germline, CDR1 is SQVTM and CDR2 is ANQGSEA. After removal of 4 bases from V and 4 bases from J, the junction contained 6 bases not matched to a gene. This chain's CDR3 is CSVVKGASTEAFF. The CDR3 bases are TGCAGCGTTGTGAAGGGGGCTAGCACTGAAGCTTTCTTT.